This T cell receptor (beta chain) came from a study of regulatory T cells in long-lasting Graves disease. Study in general: New Graves' disease cases had less than 3 months of antithyroid drugs.

V was cut by 11 bases and J by 0 bases, with 17 bases left in between. Germline V lookup: CDR1 SNHLY, CDR2 FYNNEI. This CDR3 contains 14 residues. Time point reported: newly diagnosed GD, antithyroid drugs for less than 3 months. PBMCs provided the RNA from which the TCR library was made. Concerning this clonotype itself: What it recognizes is unknown.

Study-wide findings and caveats: Preferential use of TRBV28, TRBJ1-2 and TRBJ2-5 was seen in persistent disease.

Investigators prepared the TCR beta libraries by applying iRepertoire HTBI primers and Arm-PCR of CDR3 regions. TCRdb re-analysed the multiplex PCR reads in MiXCR, keeping a single row per CDR3 protein. The sample has 300,000 to 400,000 distinct CDR3 sequences; approximately 15% are singletons. The same specimen was also included in a second study, on T cells in Graves' hyperthyroidism and ophthalmopathy. That work states: Primed by the HTBI set, a first-round RT-PCR was run on the TCR CDR3. Before onset, ophthalmopathy was predicted by the model a median around 6.5 months earlier.

This material consisted of peripheral blood mononuclear cells (PBMCs), taken at new diagnosis, from a patient treated with antithyroid drugs. The rearrangement joins TRBV2 to TRBJ2-7; D possibly matches TRBD1 or TRBD2 (6 bases each). The receptor was isolated from a man aged 40-49 years with Graves disease. The CDR3 is CASRRGPSSYEQYF. The CDR3 nucleotides are TGTGCCTCCCGACGGGGGCCCAGCTCCTACGAGCAGTACTTC.